These 22 T cell receptor beta chains came from one sample sequenced in a study of OX40 agonist ivuxolimab in advanced cancers. The protocol was immunoSEQ multiplex PCR, while the TCRdb copy is restricted to in-frame clones and leaves out a portion. The sample yields 75,000 to 100,000 clones, 65% to 90% seen once. The sample in question was CD4+ or CD8+ T cells sorted from blood, obtained in a trial of the OX40 agonist ivuxolimab. All receptors come from an adult with an advanced solid tumor such as melanoma, head and neck, liver or kidney cancer.

This rearrangement joins TRBV7-3 to TRBJ1-6, with D perhaps TRBD1 (6 bases). CDR3 size: 17 residues. Germline CDR1 and CDR2: SGHTA and FQGTGA. Trimming took 5 bases from V and 10 from J, leaving 24 bases between them. CDR3 sequence: CASSQEVGTGQRSPLHF. DNA of the CDR3: TGTGCCAGCAGCCAAGAAGTAGGGACGGGACAACGGTCACCCCTCCACTTT.

This clone was counted once. The J gene is TRBJ2-6, the V gene TRBV6-5; D gene ambiguous. V lost 2 bases, J lost 0 bases, and 8 bases lay in between. Germline V gene sequence: CDR1 MNHEY, CDR2 SVGAGI. CDR3 length: 16 amino acids. The CDR3 nucleotides read TGTGCCAGCAGTTACCTCCTTAGCTCTGGGGCCAACGTCCTGACTTTC. Translated: CASSYLLSSGANVLTF.

The chain carries TRBV6-6 and TRBJ1-3; a possible D gene is TRBD1 (5 bases). There are 12 residues in the CDR3. Between the trimmed V and J ends, which lost 4 bases and 8 bases, there was a span of 9 bases. Germline loops: CDR1 MNHNY, CDR2 SVGAGI (reference sequence). The CDR3 loop is CASSFLGDTIYF. For the CDR3, the DNA is TGTGCCAGCAGTTTTCTGGGGGACACCATATATTTT.

V gene TRBV19 combines with J gene TRBJ2-2; 10 positions match TRBD2. J gave up 6 bases and V 5 bases, and 6 bases lay outside the gene matches. The CDR3 consists of 15 residues. CDR1 is LNHDA and CDR2 is SQIVND in the germline V gene (reference sequence). CDR3 protein: CASSEGLARSGELFF. The CDR3 DNA reads as TGTGCCAGTAGTGAGGGACTAGCGAGGTCCGGGGAGCTGTTTTTT.

This clone was seen ten or more times. The chain uses TRBV4-1 and TRBJ1-5; D gene uncertain. This CDR3 is built from 13 residues. V lost 0 bases, J lost 4 bases, and 4 bases lay in between. CDR1 and CDR2 (germline): MGHRA, YSYEKL. The CDR3 here is CASSQEQNQPQHF. As DNA, the CDR3 is TGCGCCAGCAGCCAAGAACAAAATCAGCCCCAGCATTTT.

The rearrangement joins TRBV7-8 to TRBJ2-5; D is possibly TRBD1 (5 bases). Germline CDR1 is SGHVS and CDR2 is FQNEAQ. The CDR3 is 13 residues long. V lost 3 bases and J 5 bases, leaving 10 bases between the germline ends. The DNA for the CDR3 is TGTGCCAGCAGCTTCGGACCAGGGGAGACCCAGTACTTC. Translated, it gives CASSFGPGETQYF.

The chain uses TRBV14 and TRBJ2-5; 9 bases are a match to TRBD1. V was clipped by 3 bases and J by 5 bases; unmatched bases: 13. This CDR3 is 17 amino acids long. The germline gives CDR1 SGHDN, CDR2 FVKESK. CDR3 residues: CASSHIEGQGFVETQYF. The CDR3 DNA follows: TGTGCCAGCAGCCATATTGAAGGACAGGGGTTTGTGGAGACCCAGTACTTC.

This sequence joins TRBV9 and TRBJ2-3, with no clear D. The CDR3 has 14 residues. Trimming pared 0 bases from V and 4 bases from J, leaving 9 bases between. CDR1 is SGDLS, CDR2 YYNGEE, per germline. The CDR3 spells CASSVVGFSDTQYF. Written as DNA, the CDR3 is TGTGCCAGCAGCGTAGTGGGGTTTTCAGATACGCAGTATTTT.

The V call is TRBV7-9, the J call TRBJ2-6; D is unclear. The CDR3 sequence is 14 residues long. Germline-derived CDR1 and CDR2 are SEHNR and FQNEAQ (reference sequence). Trimming cost V 6 bases and J 4 bases, with 10 bases left between them. CDR3 in DNA: TGTGCCAGCAGTTCTCGCCTCGGGGCCAACGTCCTGACTTTC. Translated, it gives CASSSRLGANVLTF.

This clone was observed once. V and J are TRBV7-9 and TRBJ2-3; D gene ambiguous. V was clipped by 8 bases and J by 6 bases, with 12 bases between them. Germline V gene data show CDR1 as SEHNR and CDR2 as FQNEAQ (reference sequence). The CDR3 is 12 residues long. Written as DNA, the CDR3 is TGTGCCAGCGGGGTAAAGAAGGATACGCAGTATTTT. Translated: CASGVKKDTQYF.

This clone was counted between two and nine times. The chain recombines TRBV5-1 with TRBJ2-1, with D hard to call. The CDR3 runs to 15 residues. Germline V CDR1 and CDR2: SGHRS, YFSETQ. With 0 bases removed from V and 3 bases from J, the gap between germline ends came to 10 bases. Here the CDR3 DNA reads TGCGCCAGCAGCTTGGTGTTCGGTAGCTACAATGAGCAGTTCTTC. Amino acids: CASSLVFGSYNEQFF.

The chain combines TRBV11-1 with TRBJ1-1; 9 bases fit TRBD1. Germline V gives CDR1 SGHAT, CDR2 FQDESV (reference sequence). The CDR3 contains 16 residues. Trimming took 5 bases from V and 0 from J; bases not matched to a gene: 7. In DNA form, the CDR3 reads TGTGCCAGCAGCAAAGGGACAGGGAATATGAACACTGAAGCTTTCTTT. It is translated as CASSKGTGNMNTEAFF.

The V and J genes are TRBV5-1 and TRBJ1-2; TRBD1 might be the D (6 bases). This CDR3 has 14 residues. The germline V and J ends were trimmed by 2 bases and 5 bases, with 13 bases remaining between them. CDR1 SGHRS and CDR2 YFSETQ come from the germline V gene. This CDR3 is CASSFVDSSYGYTF. CDR3 DNA: TGCGCCAGCAGCTTCGTGGACAGCTCGTATGGCTACACCTTC. The complete variable domain, with remaining parts taken from reference TRBV5-1 and TRBJ1-2, reads KAGVTQTPRYLIKTRGQQVTLSCSPISGHRSVSWYQQTPGQGLQFLFEYFSETQRNKGNFPGRFSGRQFSNSRSEMNVSTLELGDSALYLCASSFVDSSYGYTFGSGTRLTVV.

The rearrangement links TRBV7-9 to TRBJ2-2; weak D call: TRBD1 (6 bases). CDR3 size: 16 residues. Trimming pared 6 bases from V and 2 bases from J, leaving 16 bases between. Germline lookup yields CDR1 SEHNR and CDR2 FQNEAQ (reference sequence). This CDR3 is CASSSRIRGNTGELFF. The DNA of the CDR3 is TGTGCCAGCAGTTCACGGATCAGGGGAAACACCGGGGAGCTGTTTTTT. The full variable domain, in which reference TRBV7-9 and TRBJ2-2 provide the parts outside the CDR3, is DTGVSQNPRHKITKRGQNVTFRCDPISEHNRLYWYRQTLGQGPEFLTYFQNEAQLEKSRLLSDRFSAERPKGSFSTLEIQRTEQGDSAMYLCASSSRIRGNTGELFFGEGSRLTVL.

The chain joins TRBV7-2 to TRBJ1-3; possibly TRBD1 for D (5 bases). The CDR3 extends over 15 amino acids. With 5 bases removed from V and 2 bases from J, the gap between germline ends came to 13 bases. Germline V gene data show CDR1 as SGHTA and CDR2 as FQGNSA. The CDR3 spells CASSPPGRTGNTIYF. The CDR3, as DNA: TGTGCCAGCAGCCCTCCGGGACGGACTGGAAACACCATATATTTT.

The chain combines TRBV20-1 with TRBJ2-5, with no clear D. V lost 5 bases and J lost 5, with 9 bases in between. CDR1 is DFQATT, CDR2 SNEGSKA, per germline (reference sequence). This CDR3 has 11 amino acids. The DNA for the CDR3 is TGCAGTGCTCCTCGCTCCGAGACCCAGTACTTC. Protein: CSAPRSETQYF.

The chain employs TRBV20-1 and TRBJ1-2; D call uncertain. Germline-derived CDR1 and CDR2 are DFQATT and SNEGSKA (reference sequence). The CDR3 covers 10 residues. The CDR3 sequence: CSPREAEGTF. The CDR3 nucleotides read TGCAGCCCAAGGGAGGCCGAGGGCACCTTC.

The J gene is TRBJ1-2, the V gene TRBV6-1, with 12 bases fitting TRBD1. Trimming removed 4 bases from V and 5 bases from J; junction bases left unmatched: 14. Germline V gene sequence: CDR1 MNHNS, CDR2 SASEGT. The CDR3 extends over 18 amino acids. The CDR3 sequence is CASSARPGTGGARYGYTF. For the CDR3, the DNA is TGTGCCAGCAGTGCTCGTCCCGGGACAGGGGGCGCCCGTTATGGCTACACCTTC.

The J gene is TRBJ2-1, the V gene TRBV11-2; 7 bases are shared with TRBD2. Unmatched junction bases numbered 4, after V lost 1 base and J lost 4 bases. The germline V gene encodes CDR1 SGHAT and CDR2 FQNNGV. CDR3 size: 15 residues. CDR3: CASSLVKGLYNEQFF. The CDR3 DNA sequence: TGTGCCAGCAGCTTAGTTAAGGGACTATACAATGAGCAGTTCTTC.

The rearrangement uses TRBV7-2 and TRBJ1-1; D is undetermined. Trimming took 1 base from V and 0 from J, leaving 6 bases between them. Germline V gene data show CDR1 as SGHTA and CDR2 as FQGNSA. This CDR3 is 14 amino acids long. This CDR3 reads CASSLVGLNTEAFF. DNA of the CDR3: TGTGCCAGCAGCTTAGTAGGATTGAACACTGAAGCTTTCTTT.

CDR3 coding DNA: TGTGCCAGGTCAACAGGGGGGGAGACCCAGTACTTC. This encodes CARSTGGETQYF. The V and J genes are TRBV9 and TRBJ2-5; 8 nucleotides match TRBD1. Germline trimming cut 8 bases from V and 5 bases from J; bases unmatched to any gene: 5. The length of the CDR3 is 12 residues. Germline V CDR1 and CDR2: SGDLS, YYNGEE. The entire variable domain, with the rest obtained from reference TRBV9 and TRBJ2-5, is as follows: DSGVTQTPKHLITATGQRVTLRCSPRSGDLSVYWYQQSLDQGLQFLIQYYNGEERAKGNILERFSAQQFPDLHSELNLSSLELGDSALYFCARSTGGETQYFGPGTRLLVL.

CDR3 residues: CASSLGGGARGYTF. The DNA for the CDR3 is TGCGCCAGCAGCTTGGGTGGGGGCGCGAGGGGCTACACCTTC. The chain uses TRBV5-1 and TRBJ1-2, with D possibly matching TRBD1 (6 bases). Germline V lookup: CDR1 SGHRS, CDR2 YFSETQ. Trimming stripped 0 bases from V and 8 bases from J, with 14 bases between. The CDR3 loop spans 14 amino acids.